Listed below are T cell receptor beta chains from one sample, sequenced in a study of T cell changes during pregnancy in multiple sclerosis. TCRdb keeps only in-frame clones here, not all; method: immunoSEQ multiplex PCR. The sample has 79,000 or so clones, roughly nine tenths seen once. The sequenced sample was peripheral blood, obtained before pregnancy. The receptors were gathered from a female donor with multiple sclerosis, enrolled in a pregnancy study. The CDR3 runs from the conserved cysteine through the conserved F or W. The order of the fields is clone size, V gene, D gene, J gene, CDR3 DNA, CDR3 protein. D genes are given only for firm matches. Clone size is given for some rows only: seen once, a few or many times, or a class if the clone is expanded.

>-|TRBV27|TRBD1|TRBJ2-1
TGTGCCAGCAGTACAGGGACAGAATCCTACAATGAGCAGTTCTTC
CASSTGTESYNEQFF
>-|TRBV7-2|TRBD2|TRBJ2-7
TGTGCCAGCAGCTTGGTGGCTAGCGGGACCTACGAGCAGTACTTC
CASSLVASGTYEQYF
>-|TRBV10-3|-|TRBJ1-1
TGTGCCATCACACAGGGACGGGTCAGAATGAACACTGAAGCTTTCTTT
CAITQGRVRMNTEAFF
>-|TRBV5-1|TRBD1|TRBJ2-2
TGCGCCAGCAGCTCCGGACAGGGGGCGCCCGGGGAGCTGTTTTTT
CASSSGQGAPGELFF
>once|TRBV5-1|-|TRBJ2-3
TGCGCCAGCAGCTTAGCGAGGTCTAGCGTCACGGGAGATACGCAGTATTTT
CASSLARSSVTGDTQYF
>-|TRBV25-1|TRBD2|TRBJ2-5
TGTGCCAGCGGAGGGCTTATTAGGCCTAGCGGACCTCAAGAGACCCAGTACTTC
CASGGLIRPSGPQETQYF
>-|TRBV19|TRBD2|TRBJ2-7
TGTGCCTCTAGCGGGAGAAGCGCCTACGAGCAGTACTTC
CASSGRSAYEQYF
>-|TRBV11-2|TRBD2|TRBJ2-3
TGTGCCAGCGACTTGGGACTAGCGGGAGATGATACGCAGTATTTT
CASDLGLAGDDTQYF
>once|TRBV30|-|TRBJ2-5
TGTGCCTTACAGAGCCAAGAGACCCAGTACTTC
CALQSQETQYF
>few|TRBV6-1|-|TRBJ2-3
TGTGCCAGCAGTCAACAGGGTACGAGCACAGATACGCAGTATTTT
CASSQQGTSTDTQYF
>-|TRBV28|TRBD1|TRBJ1-4
TGTGCCAGCAGTGACAGGGTCGGTTTGGAAAAACTGTTTTTT
CASSDRVGLEKLFF
>-|TRBV25-1|-|TRBJ1-4
TGTGCCAGCAGTGCACAGGGTCATGAAAAACTGTTTTTT
CASSAQGHEKLFF
>-|TRBV5-1|-|TRBJ1-1
TGCGCCAGCAGCTTGGCACAGATGAACACTGAAGCTTTCTTT
CASSLAQMNTEAFF
>-|TRBV14|-|TRBJ2-7
TGTGCCAGCAGCCACAGAGGCAGGGGAGGGGACGAGCAGTACTTC
CASSHRGRGGDEQYF
>-|TRBV6-5|-|TRBJ1-5
TGTGCCAGCAGTTACAACGAGGATCAGCCCCAGCATTTT
CASSYNEDQPQHF
>-|TRBV30|-|TRBJ1-3
TGTGCCTGGACGAAGGGGGGAAACACCATATATTTT
CAWTKGGNTIYF
>once|TRBV18|-|TRBJ1-2
TGTGCCAGCTCACCCTCTTCTAGCAGCCTCCACTATGGCTACACCTTC
CASSPSSSSLHYGYTF
>-|TRBV13|TRBD1|TRBJ2-7
TGTGCCAGCAGCTCAGCCCTGGACAGGGGGCAGTACGAGCAGTACTTC
CASSSALDRGQYEQYF
>once|TRBV2|-|TRBJ2-2
TGTGCCAGCATTCCCGCGAACACCGGGGAGCTGTTTTTT
CASIPANTGELFF
>-|TRBV9|-|TRBJ1-1
TGTGCCAGCAGCGTATTTACAAGGGGGATATCTGAAGCTTTCTTT
CASSVFTRGISEAFF
>-|TRBV25-1|-|TRBJ1-1
TGTGCCAGCAGTGAAGGTTGGGAGGGCACAATGAACACTGAAGCTTTCTTT
CASSEGWEGTMNTEAFF
>-|TRBV5-1|TRBD1|TRBJ2-1
TGCGCCAGCAGGGCCAGGGGGCGAAATGAGCAGTTCTTC
CASRARGRNEQFF
>-|TRBV9|TRBD2|TRBJ2-1
TGTGCCAGCAGCGTCGGGGGGGGCTTCGATGAGCAGTTCTTC
CASSVGGGFDEQFF
>-|TRBV19|TRBD1|TRBJ2-7
TGTGCCAGTAGAAAACAGGGGGCCTACGAGCAGTACTTC
CASRKQGAYEQYF
>-|TRBV5-4|TRBD1|TRBJ2-7
TGTGCCAGCACCAGGGACAGGAGCTACGAGCAGTACTTC
CASTRDRSYEQYF
>-|TRBV6-4|-|TRBJ1-1
TGTGCCAGCAGAGACTCGGACAGGAACACTGAAGCTTTCTTT
CASRDSDRNTEAFF
>-|TRBV11-1|TRBD1|TRBJ2-1
TGTGCCAGCAGCTTAGCGCGTAGGACAGGGGCCTACAATGAGCAGTTCTTC
CASSLARRTGAYNEQFF
>-|TRBV5-1|-|TRBJ1-5
TGCGCCGGGGTCGAGGGGGATGGCAATCAGCCCCAGCATTTT
CAGVEGDGNQPQHF
>-|TRBV30|-|TRBJ2-1
TGTGCCTGGAGTGGGGTCAGGGATGAGCAGTTCTTC
CAWSGVRDEQFF
>-|TRBV2|-|TRBJ1-4
TGTGCCAGCAGTAGTCAGGGCTTTAATGAAAAACTGTTTTTT
CASSSQGFNEKLFF
>few|TRBV30|-|TRBJ1-5
TGTGCCTGGAGTCTAGGCACCCGCAATCAGCCCCAGCATTTT
CAWSLGTRNQPQHF
>-|TRBV5-1|TRBD2|TRBJ2-5
TGCGCCAGCAGCTTTGTAGGGGAGGGCCAAGAGACCCAGTACTTC
CASSFVGEGQETQYF
>-|TRBV5-1|TRBD1|TRBJ1-2
TGCGCCAGCAGCTTGGTACAGGGGGGCTATGGCTACACCTTC
CASSLVQGGYGYTF
>-|TRBV16|TRBD1|TRBJ2-6
TGTGCCAGCAGCCCCTACAGGGGCGACTCTTCTGGGGCCAACGTCCTGACTTTC
CASSPYRGDSSGANVLTF
>-|TRBV9|-|TRBJ2-2
TGTGCCAGCAGCGTAGGGGGGGGCACCACCGGGGAGCTGTTTTTT
CASSVGGGTTGELFF
>-|TRBV6-4|-|TRBJ2-6
TGTGCCAGCAGTGACCTCTCTGGGGCCAACGTCCTGACTTTC
CASSDLSGANVLTF
>-|TRBV6-5|TRBD2|TRBJ2-3
TGTGCCAGCAGTACTACTAGCGGGAGCGGAGATACGCAGTATTTT
CASSTTSGSGDTQYF
>-|TRBV5-4|TRBD2|TRBJ2-3
TGTGCCAGCAGCTTGGGACTAGCGGCCACAGATACGCAGTATTTT
CASSLGLAATDTQYF
>-|TRBV4-1|-|TRBJ2-1
TGCGCCAGCAGCCAAGACCCGGGACAACACAATGAGCAGTTCTTC
CASSQDPGQHNEQFF
>-|TRBV6-1|-|TRBJ1-5
TGTGCCAGCGATACGGGAGGGTTTTGGAATCAGCCCCAGCATTTT
CASDTGGFWNQPQHF
>-|TRBV30|-|TRBJ1-2
TGTGCCTGGAGTGTAGCTGTGATAATCGGGACACACATCTCGAACTATGGCTACACCTTC
CAWSVAVIIGTHISNYGYTF
>-|TRBV9|-|TRBJ1-1
TGTGCCAGCAGCGTTCTCAGGGGCACTGAAGCTTTCTTT
CASSVLRGTEAFF
>-|TRBV11-3|-|TRBJ1-5
TGTGCCAGCAGCTCCCACAGGTTCAATCAGCCCCAGCATTTT
CASSSHRFNQPQHF
>-|TRBV19|-|TRBJ2-7
TGTGCCAGCGCATGGGACATCTACTACGAGCAGTACTTC
CASAWDIYYEQYF
>-|TRBV2|-|TRBJ2-5
TGTGCCAGCAGCCTCGGACGGGAGTTTGGGACCCAGTACTTC
CASSLGREFGTQYF
>-|TRBV6-1|TRBD1|TRBJ2-7
TGTGCCAGCAGTGAAGAAGGGACAGGGGCCGACGAGCAGTACTTC
CASSEEGTGADEQYF
>-|TRBV2|TRBD2|TRBJ2-1
TGTGCCAGCAGGAGACTAGCGGGAGACCACGGGAATGAGCAGTTCTTC
CASRRLAGDHGNEQFF
>-|TRBV7-2|-|TRBJ2-5
TGTGCCAGCAGCTTAGTTGATGGCAGAGGGGGAGAGACCCAGTACTTC
CASSLVDGRGGETQYF
>-|TRBV10-3|-|TRBJ1-1
TGTGCCATCGGACGGACAGTGAACACTGAAGCTTTCTTT
CAIGRTVNTEAFF
>-|TRBV28|-|TRBJ1-2
TGTGCCAGCAGGGGAGCAGAACACTATGGCTACACCTTC
CASRGAEHYGYTF
>few|TRBV25-1|-|TRBJ2-2
TGTGCCAGCAGTGAATATAGAGGGTGGTCCGGGGAGCTGTTTTTT
CASSEYRGWSGELFF
>-|TRBV5-1|-|TRBJ2-4
TGCGCCAGCAGCATAGGAGGTTCCAAAAACATTCAGTACTTC
CASSIGGSKNIQYF
>-|TRBV6-1|TRBD1|TRBJ2-1
TGTGCCAGCAGTGAAGGGACAGGGGTTTCGAATGAGCAGTTCTTC
CASSEGTGVSNEQFF
>-|TRBV6-1|-|TRBJ2-5
TGTGCCTCTCACCCCCGGGTCCCCTGGGAGACCCAGTACTTC
CASHPRVPWETQYF
>-|TRBV14|-|TRBJ2-7
TGTGCCAGCAGCCCATTGGGCGCGGAGGGGTCCTACGAGCAGTACTTC
CASSPLGAEGSYEQYF
>-|TRBV6-1|TRBD1|TRBJ1-2
TGTGCCAGCAGTGAGGCACCGGGACAGGGGGCTGGCTATGGCTACACCTTC
CASSEAPGQGAGYGYTF